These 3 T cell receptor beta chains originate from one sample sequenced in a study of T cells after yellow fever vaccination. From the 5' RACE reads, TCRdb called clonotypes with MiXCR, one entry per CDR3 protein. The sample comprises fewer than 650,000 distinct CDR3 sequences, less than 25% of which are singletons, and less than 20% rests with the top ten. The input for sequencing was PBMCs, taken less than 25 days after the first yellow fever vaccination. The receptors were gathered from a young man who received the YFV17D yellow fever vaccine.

The CDR3 region has the DNA TGTGCCAGCAGTTATATTCGCAGGGCGGATGAGCAGTTCTTC. This gives the protein CASSYIRRADEQFF. The V gene is TRBV6-5, the J gene TRBJ2-1; perhaps TRBD1 as D (5 bases). Germline V gene lookup returns CDR1 MNHEY and CDR2 SVGAGI. The germline V and J ends were trimmed by 3 bases and 8 bases, with 14 bases remaining between them. The CDR3 runs 14 residues.

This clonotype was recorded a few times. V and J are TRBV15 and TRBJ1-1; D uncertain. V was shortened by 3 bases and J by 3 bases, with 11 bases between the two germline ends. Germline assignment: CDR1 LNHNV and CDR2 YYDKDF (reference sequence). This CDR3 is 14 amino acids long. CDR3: CATSSRGGYTEAFF. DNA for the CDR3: TGTGCCACCAGCAGTCGGGGAGGATACACTGAAGCTTTCTTT.

The CDR3 here is CASSQTAGPETQYF. The CDR3 DNA reads TGCGCCAGCAGCCAGACAGCGGGGCCCGAGACCCAGTACTTC. The chain recombines TRBV4-3 with TRBJ2-5, with 7 bases fitting TRBD2. The CDR3 is made up of 14 amino acids. In germline, CDR1 is LGHNA, CDR2 YSLEER. After removal of 3 bases from V and 5 bases from J, the junction contained 6 bases not matched to a gene.